These 11 T cell receptor beta chains were all obtained from the same sample, sequenced in a study of blood T cell repertoires in COVID-19. The repertoire was sequenced with immunoSEQ multiplex PCR; TCRdb's copy has only in-frame clones and lacks some. The table has roughly 140,000 clones, about 85% seen once. Input material: PBMCs or T cells enriched from blood (not recorded which). These receptors all come from a middle-aged woman who had recovered from COVID-19.

This rearrangement joins TRBV28 to TRBJ2-7; D might be TRBD1 (6 bases). The V and J ends lost 8 bases and 3 bases respectively, with 20 bases between them. The CDR3 consists of 15 residues. The V gene's germline CDR1 is MDHEN and CDR2 SYDVKM. This chain's CDR3 is CASCPADRQLYEQYF. CDR3 sequence (DNA): TGTGCCAGCTGCCCCGCCGACAGGCAGCTCTACGAGCAGTACTTC.

The chain employs TRBV5-6 and TRBJ1-2; no definite D call. This CDR3 has 15 residues. In germline, CDR1 is SGHDT, CDR2 YYEEEE. Trimming left V 2 bases short and J 8 bases short, with 19 bases between. DNA of the CDR3: TGTGCCAGCAGCTTAGATGTAGCGGATTTTGGAGGCTACACCTTC. Amino acid sequence: CASSLDVADFGGYTF.

The chain recombines TRBV30 with TRBJ1-1; D is perhaps TRBD1 (6 bases). Trimming took 2 bases from V and 1 from J, leaving 14 bases between them. Germline assignment: CDR1 GTSNPN and CDR2 SVGIG (reference sequence). CDR3 length: 15 residues. CDR3 protein: CAWSFLRTANTEAFF. The CDR3 DNA is TGTGCCTGGAGTTTTCTCCGGACAGCGAACACTGAAGCTTTCTTT. The full variable domain, rest sourced from reference TRBV30 and TRBJ1-1, is SQTIHQWPATLVQPVGSPLSLECTVEGTSNPNLYWYRQAAGRGLQLLFYSVGIGQISSEVPQNLSASRPQDRQFILSSKKLLLSDSGFYLCAWSFLRTANTEAFFGQGTRLTVV.

This clone occurred a few times. This chain joins TRBV19 and TRBJ2-7; 10 positions agree with TRBD1. Unmatched junction bases numbered 5, after V lost 4 bases and J lost 5 bases. Germline V CDR1 and CDR2: LNHDA, SQIVND (reference sequence). The CDR3 totals 14 residues. The CDR3 DNA is TGTGCCAGTAGTAGGGACAGGGGTTGGGACGAGCAGTACTTC. It yields the protein CASSRDRGWDEQYF.

About this clone: Other DNA sequences within the sample encode an identical CDR3. This chain uses TRBV11-2 with TRBJ2-1; D is perhaps TRBD1 (5 bases). The germline CDR1 and CDR2 sequences are SGHAT and FQNNGV. V was trimmed by 4 bases and J by 9 bases, leaving 19 bases between them. This CDR3 region has 15 residues. The CDR3 here is CASSSSLYRQGEQFF. In DNA, the CDR3 is TGTGCCAGCAGCTCGTCTCTTTACCGGCAGGGTGAGCAGTTCTTC. Filled out from reference TRBV11-2 and TRBJ2-1, the complete variable domain reads EAGVAQSPRYKIIEKRQSVAFWCNPISGHATLYWYQQILGQGPKLLIQFQNNGVVDDSQLPKDRFSAERLKGVDSTLKIQPAKLEDSAVYLCASSSSLYRQGEQFFGPGTRLTVL.

This rearrangement joins TRBV5-8 to TRBJ1-5; D gene uncertain. Looked up from germline, CDR1 is SGHTS and CDR2 is YDEGEE. V dropped 5 bases and J dropped 6 bases, with 18 bases sitting between them. The CDR3 covers 15 residues. The CDR3 loop reads CASSPADGVGQPQHF. For the CDR3, the DNA is TGTGCCAGCAGTCCGGCGGACGGGGTAGGTCAGCCCCAGCATTTT.

This sequence joins TRBV5-1 and TRBJ2-3; 9 nucleotides agree with TRBD2. Germline CDR1 is SGHRS and CDR2 is YFSETQ. The CDR3 runs 15 residues. J was trimmed by 2 bases and V by 5 bases; bases with no gene match: 6. Here the CDR3 reads CASSSGTSFTDTQYF. In DNA, the CDR3 is TGCGCCAGCAGTTCCGGGACTAGCTTCACAGATACGCAGTATTTT.

The J gene is TRBJ1-1, the V gene TRBV7-2, with D unresolved. Trimming left V 4 bases short and J 5 bases short, with 17 bases between. Germline V gives CDR1 SGHTA, CDR2 FQGNSA. The CDR3 contains 15 residues. The CDR3 protein is CASSSRSTGLTEAFF. DNA of the CDR3: TGTGCCAGCAGCTCACGGAGTACGGGATTGACTGAAGCTTTCTTT.

This clone was counted only a few times. This chain uses TRBV18 with TRBJ1-2; D might be TRBD1 (5 bases). The V gene lost 3 bases and the J gene lost 7 bases, with 15 bases spanning the gap. The germline CDR1 and CDR2 sequences are KGHSH and LQKENI. This CDR3 spans 14 amino acids. DNA for the CDR3: TGTGCCAGCTCACCGAGTGGGGCGGTCGGTGGCTACACCTTC. Its protein is CASSPSGAVGGYTF. The full variable domain, with the rest looked up from reference TRBV18 and TRBJ1-2, is NAGVMQNPRHLVRRRGQEARLRCSPMKGHSHVYWYRQLPEEGLKFMVYLQKENIIDESGMPKERFSAEFPKEGPSILRIQQVVRGDSAAYFCASSPSGAVGGYTFGSGTRLTVV.

The genes are TRBV4-1 and TRBJ1-1; weak D call: TRBD1 (5 bases). The CDR3 sequence is 13 residues long. Germline V gives CDR1 MGHRA, CDR2 YSYEKL. V was trimmed by 4 bases and J by 0 bases, leaving 6 bases between them. The CDR3 is CASSLRVNTEAFF. CDR3 in DNA: TGCGCCAGCAGCCTCAGGGTGAACACTGAAGCTTTCTTT.

The chain couples TRBV7-3 to TRBJ2-6, with 7 bases identical to TRBD1. This CDR3 spans 17 amino acids. J lost 2 bases, V lost 4 bases, and 8 bases had no gene match. The germline V gene has CDR1 SGHTA and CDR2 FQGTGA. The CDR3 bases are TGTGCCAGCAGCTCGGTACGACAGGGAGCTGGGGCCAACGTCCTGACTTTC. This codes for CASSSVRQGAGANVLTF.